The rows below give T cell receptor beta chains drawn from one sample of a study of cytomegalovirus exposure and HLA in healthy donors. Generated by immunoSEQ multiplex PCR, the TCRdb table keeps only in-frame clones and is missing some. The table has around 120,000 clones, more than 75% seen once. Sequencing used PBMCs. Receptors originate from a man in his late teens or twenties in good health and CMV-seronegative. CDR3s include the opening cysteine and the closing phenylalanine or tryptophan. Each record gives: J gene, clone size, D gene, V gene, CDR3 protein, CDR3 DNA. A D gene is named only where the DNA matches it firmly. Clone size is shown for a subset of rows, as once, few, many or a class of expanded clone.

TRBJ1-2 | - | TRBD1 | TRBV4-2 | CASSPRTGGGYTF | TGTGCCAGCAGCCCCCGGACAGGGGGCGGCTACACCTTC
TRBJ2-5 | - | TRBD2 | TRBV7-6 | CASSLAFLTSGGFQETQYF | TGTGCCAGCAGCTTAGCCTTTTTGACTAGCGGGGGGTTCCAAGAGACCCAGTACTTC
TRBJ2-3 | - | - | TRBV7-9 | CASSPGITPTDTQYF | TGTGCCAGTAGCCCCGGGATCACGCCCACAGATACGCAGTATTTT
TRBJ2-3 | - | - | TRBV6-4 | CASSDEGWSDTQYF | TGTGCCAGCAGTGACGAGGGATGGTCAGATACGCAGTATTTT
TRBJ1-1 | - | - | TRBV6-1 | CASSRRGETEAFF | TGTGCCAGCAGTCGCAGGGGTGAGACTGAAGCTTTCTTT
TRBJ1-5 | - | - | TRBV19 | CATSNRANQPQHF | TGTGCCACCTCGAACAGGGCCAATCAGCCCCAGCATTTT
TRBJ1-2 | - | - | TRBV4-3 | CASSQEGRKNIYGYTF | TGCGCCAGCAGCCAAGAAGGCAGGAAGAATATCTATGGCTACACCTTC
TRBJ2-3 | - | TRBD2 | TRBV13 | CASSPGLAGYTDTQYF | TGTGCCAGCAGCCCGGGACTAGCGGGGTACACAGATACGCAGTATTTT
TRBJ1-1 | - | - | TRBV5-1 | CASSLGDNGDTEAFF | TGCGCCAGCAGCTTAGGGGACAATGGGGACACTGAAGCTTTCTTT
TRBJ1-2 | - | - | TRBV7-9 | CASRRTDLYGYTF | TGTGCCAGTCGGAGGACGGACCTCTATGGCTACACCTTC
TRBJ2-3 | - | TRBD2 | TRBV15 | CATSRTAGDVDTQYF | TGTGCCACCAGCAGAACAGCGGGGGATGTGGATACGCAGTATTTT
TRBJ2-7 | - | - | TRBV7-3 | CASSLPRYSYEQYF | TGTGCCAGCAGCTTACCGAGGTACTCCTACGAGCAGTACTTC
TRBJ2-3 | - | TRBD2 | TRBV18 | CASSPSSLAGNTQYF | TGTGCCAGCTCACCAAGTAGTCTAGCGGGGAATACGCAGTATTTT
TRBJ1-2 | few | - | TRBV5-1 | CASSLEGNQWGYTF | TGCGCCAGCAGCTTGGAGGGGAACCAGTGGGGCTACACCTTC
TRBJ1-2 | - | TRBD1 | TRBV6-1 | CASSEGQGNYGYTF | TGTGCCAGCAGTGAGGGACAGGGAAACTATGGCTACACCTTC
TRBJ1-2 | - | - | TRBV29-1 | CSARETLTGYGYTF | TGCAGCGCTCGAGAGACCTTGACAGGCTATGGCTACACCTTC
TRBJ2-2 | - | TRBD1 | TRBV7-9 | CASSRDRGTGELFF | TGTGCCAGCAGCCGGGACAGGGGCACCGGGGAGCTGTTTTTT